A single sample is the source of the 22 T cell receptor beta chains below, sequenced in a study of shared clonotypes between healthy human individuals. The protocol was immunoSEQ multiplex PCR, while the TCRdb copy is restricted to in-frame clones and leaves out a portion. This sample has about 2.1 million clones, with roughly 93% found just once. The naive CD8 fraction comprised CD45RO-negative cells positively selected for CCR7 and excluded terminally differentiated effector memory CD45RA+ cells. The specimen was naive CD8+ T cells from PBMCs. Every receptor here comes from a man between 18 and 29 years old in good health. Some clones in this sample may be carry-over from other donors' samples.

This chain joins TRBV28 and TRBJ1-1; no reliable D call. V lost 2 bases to trimming and J lost 1 base, with 8 bases between them. The CDR3 spans 14 residues. In germline, CDR1 is MDHEN, CDR2 SYDVKM. CDR3 residues: CASSLQVTNTEAFF. As DNA, the CDR3 is TGTGCCAGCAGTTTACAGGTTACGAACACTGAAGCTTTCTTT.

The chain is built from TRBV7-9 and TRBJ2-2, with 8 nucleotides matching TRBD1. The germline V gene has CDR1 SEHNR and CDR2 FQNEAQ (reference sequence). V shed 5 bases and J 1 base; nucleotides not matched to a gene: 6. The CDR3 contains 16 residues. CDR3 nucleotide sequence: TGTGCCAGCAGCCCGCGGACAGGGAAGAACACCGGGGAGCTGTTTTTT. This sequence encodes CASSPRTGKNTGELFF.

J is TRBJ2-2 and V is TRBV28; unclear D gene. V lost 6 bases and J lost 1, with 9 bases in between. The CDR3 runs 14 residues. Germline V gene lookup returns CDR1 MDHEN and CDR2 SYDVKM. The DNA for the CDR3 is TGTGCCAGCAGATACACAGAGAACACCGGGGAGCTGTTTTTT. Residues: CASRYTENTGELFF.

The CDR3 reads CASSFIQGSYEQYF. CDR3 coding DNA: TGTGCCAGCAGCTTTATACAGGGGTCCTACGAGCAGTACTTC. The chain is built from TRBV5-6 and TRBJ2-7, with 7 bases aligning to TRBD1. Germline CDR1 is SGHDT and CDR2 is YYEEEE. J gave up 1 base and V 2 bases, and 3 bases lay outside the gene matches. This CDR3 region has 14 residues.

V gene TRBV28 combines with J gene TRBJ2-7; perhaps TRBD2 as D (6 bases). Germline V gene sequence: CDR1 MDHEN, CDR2 SYDVKM. Trimming stripped 8 bases from V and 9 bases from J, with 26 bases between. This CDR3 has 15 amino acids. The CDR3 DNA sequence: TGTGCCAGCTCTATACCGGGAGATCGACTACGAGGGCAGTACTTC. Protein: CASSIPGDRLRGQYF.

Comments on this clone: Other DNA sequences in this specimen translate into the identical CDR3. The V gene is TRBV4-1, the J gene TRBJ2-3; 8 bases fit TRBD2. Germline loops: CDR1 MGHRA, CDR2 YSYEKL. The CDR3 loop spans 15 amino acids. Trimming took 1 base from V and 1 from J; bases not matched to a gene: 1. The CDR3 loop is CASSQVLAGTDTQYF. Here the CDR3 DNA reads TGCGCCAGCAGCCAAGTACTAGCGGGCACAGATACGCAGTATTTT.

This chain joins TRBV5-4 and TRBJ2-7; D assignment may be TRBD1 or TRBD2 (5 bases each). This CDR3 is built from 13 residues. V gave up 0 bases and J gave up 7 bases, with 11 bases separating them. Germline assignment: CDR1 SGHNT and CDR2 YYREEE (reference sequence). Here the CDR3 DNA reads TGTGCCAGCAGCTTGGGGACATCGGGGGAGCAGTACTTC. Translating it yields CASSLGTSGEQYF.

This CDR3 is CAWSEFGQSNYGYTF. DNA of the CDR3: TGTGCCTGGAGTGAATTCGGACAGTCTAACTATGGCTACACCTTC. The V and J genes are TRBV30 and TRBJ1-2; D perhaps matches TRBD1 (6 bases). Germline CDR1 and CDR2: GTSNPN and SVGIG (reference sequence). The length of the CDR3 is 15 residues. Trimming stripped 1 base from V and 0 bases from J, with 12 bases between.

The chain is built from TRBV19 and TRBJ2-7, with D perhaps assigned TRBD1 or TRBD2 (6 bases each). Trimming pared 1 base from V and 13 bases from J, leaving 14 bases between. The CDR3 is 12 amino acids. Germline-derived CDR1 and CDR2 are LNHDA and SQIVND (reference sequence). The DNA of the CDR3 is TGTGCCAGTAGTATAGGCGGGACACCTACTTACTTC. This sequence encodes CASSIGGTPTYF.

The rearrangement uses TRBV7-9 and TRBJ2-1; tentatively, D is TRBD1 (6 bases). Trimming took off 5 bases at V and 7 bases at J, with 12 bases between the two ends. In germline, CDR1 is SEHNR, CDR2 FQNEAQ (reference sequence). The CDR3 contains 13 residues. The CDR3 DNA reads as TGTGCCAGCAGCGCGCAGGGGTGGAATGAGCAGTTCTTC. The encoded protein is CASSAQGWNEQFF.

The chain couples TRBV19 to TRBJ2-7, with 8 bases that match TRBD2. The CDR3 covers 15 residues. From germline, CDR1 is LNHDA and CDR2 SQIVND (reference sequence). With V trimmed by 3 bases and J by 3 bases, 7 bases remained unmatched. The CDR3 protein is CASSIIAGSLYEQYF. CDR3 nucleotides: TGTGCCAGTAGTATCATAGCGGGATCTCTCTACGAGCAGTACTTC. Full variable domain (outside the CDR3, taken from reference TRBV19 and TRBJ2-7): DGGITQSPKYLFRKEGQNVTLSCEQNLNHDAMYWYRQDPGQGLRLIYYSQIVNDFQKGDIAEGYSVSREKKESFPLTVTSAQKNPTAFYLCASSIIAGSLYEQYFGPGTRLTVT.

This sequence joins TRBV30 and TRBJ2-7; TRBD1 is a possible D gene (5 bases). Germline V gives CDR1 GTSNPN, CDR2 SVGIG (reference sequence). V lost 1 base to trimming and J lost 6 bases, with 10 bases between them. The CDR3 totals 12 residues. The CDR3 sequence: CAWSAGQGEQYF. CDR3 nucleotides: TGTGCCTGGAGTGCAGGGCAGGGCGAGCAGTACTTC.

The CDR3 is CASSPRSGRYYNEQFF. The CDR3 DNA follows: TGTGCCAGCAGCCCCAGGAGCGGGAGATACTACAATGAGCAGTTCTTC. V and J are TRBV7-3 and TRBJ2-1; 8 bases fit TRBD2. The V and J ends lost 5 bases and 3 bases, in that order; junction bases with no gene match: 9. The CDR3 loop spans 16 amino acids. Germline V CDR1 and CDR2: SGHTA, FQGTGA.

The chain combines TRBV5-5 with TRBJ1-1, with D unresolved. Germline V lookup: CDR1 SGHKS, CDR2 YYEKEE (reference sequence). V dropped 4 bases and J dropped 5 bases, with 6 bases sitting between them. This CDR3 region has 11 residues. CDR3 in DNA: TGTGCCAGCAGCGAATCTACTGAAGCTTTCTTT. Its protein product is CASSESTEAFF.

The genes are TRBV10-3 and TRBJ2-1; 10 nucleotides match TRBD2. This CDR3 is built from 14 residues. V was clipped by 3 bases and J by 8 bases; unmatched bases: 4. Germline V gene data show CDR1 as ENHRY and CDR2 as SYGVKD. The CDR3 coding sequence is TGTGCCATCAGTGACCCTAGCGGGAGTTATGAGCAGTTCTTC. This translates into CAISDPSGSYEQFF.

This sequence joins TRBV7-8 and TRBJ2-7; 7 bases fit TRBD1. CDR3 length: 19 amino acids. Per germline, CDR1 SGHVS and CDR2 FQNEAQ. Losses at the gene ends were 3 bases for V and 5 bases for J; bases not matched to a gene: 22. CDR3 nucleotides: TGTGCCAGCAGCTTTCTCGGGACAGAGATATTACCGATCCCGGACGAGCAGTACTTC. Its translation is CASSFLGTEILPIPDEQYF.

The gene calls are TRBV5-4 and TRBJ1-1, with D perhaps matching TRBD1 (5 bases). V lost 4 bases, J lost 8 bases, and 15 bases lay in between. Germline CDR1 and CDR2: SGHNT and YYREEE (reference sequence). This CDR3 is built from 13 residues. The CDR3 reads CASSPRGEREAFF. The CDR3 nucleotides read TGTGCCAGCAGCCCTCGGGGGGAAAGGGAAGCTTTCTTT.

This chain's CDR3 is CASSEVGPAEAFYEKLFF. The CDR3 nucleotides are TGTGCCAGCAGTGAAGTAGGGCCGGCGGAGGCCTTTTATGAAAAACTGTTTTTT. This rearrangement joins TRBV6-1 to TRBJ1-4; D not certain. This CDR3 comprises 18 residues. The germline V and J ends were trimmed by 1 base and 6 bases, with 21 bases remaining between them. CDR1 MNHNS and CDR2 SASEGT come from the germline V gene.

This chain joins TRBV7-9 and TRBJ2-5, with D possibly matching TRBD1 (6 bases). CDR1 and CDR2 (germline): SEHNR, FQNEAQ (reference sequence). The CDR3 sequence is 13 residues long. Trimming cost V 6 bases and J 1 base, with 9 bases left between them. The CDR3 DNA follows: TGTGCCAGCAGGGGGGCTATCCAAGAGACCCAGTACTTC. Its translation: CASRGAIQETQYF.

V is TRBV19 and J is TRBJ2-7, with D tentatively TRBD2 (5 bases). Germline lookup yields CDR1 LNHDA and CDR2 SQIVND (reference sequence). The CDR3 contains 18 residues. With 3 bases removed from V and 1 base from J, the gap between germline ends came to 22 bases. CDR3 DNA sequence: TGTGCCAGTAGTATGATAACTAGGAATAAAAATAGTTCCTACGAGCAGTACTTC. Translated, it gives CASSMITRNKNSSYEQYF.

V gene TRBV6-5 combines with J gene TRBJ2-7; maybe TRBD2 (5 bases). V was shortened by 6 bases and J by 1 base, with 16 bases between the two germline ends. CDR1 MNHEY and CDR2 SVGAGI come from the germline V gene. This CDR3 comprises 15 residues. The CDR3 protein is CASSERTGSSYEQYF. CDR3 nucleotides: TGTGCCAGCAGCGAAAGGACGGGGTCTTCCTACGAGCAGTACTTC.

V gene TRBV2 combines with J gene TRBJ1-1, with a possible D match to TRBD1 (6 bases). CDR3 length equals 14 residues. The ends were cut back, 6 bases at V and 5 bases at J, with 16 bases in the middle. CDR1 is SNHLY and CDR2 is FYNNEI in the germline V gene. CDR3 region: CASRAGWGRTEAFF. As DNA, the CDR3 is TGTGCCAGCAGGGCGGGCTGGGGGCGGACTGAAGCTTTCTTT. The whole variable domain, filled in from reference TRBV2 and TRBJ1-1, reads EPEVTQTPSHQVTQMGQEVILRCVPISNHLYFYWYRQILGQKVEFLVSFYNNEISEKSEIFDDQFSVERPDGSNFTLKIRSTKLEDSAMYFCASRAGWGRTEAFFGQGTRLTVV.